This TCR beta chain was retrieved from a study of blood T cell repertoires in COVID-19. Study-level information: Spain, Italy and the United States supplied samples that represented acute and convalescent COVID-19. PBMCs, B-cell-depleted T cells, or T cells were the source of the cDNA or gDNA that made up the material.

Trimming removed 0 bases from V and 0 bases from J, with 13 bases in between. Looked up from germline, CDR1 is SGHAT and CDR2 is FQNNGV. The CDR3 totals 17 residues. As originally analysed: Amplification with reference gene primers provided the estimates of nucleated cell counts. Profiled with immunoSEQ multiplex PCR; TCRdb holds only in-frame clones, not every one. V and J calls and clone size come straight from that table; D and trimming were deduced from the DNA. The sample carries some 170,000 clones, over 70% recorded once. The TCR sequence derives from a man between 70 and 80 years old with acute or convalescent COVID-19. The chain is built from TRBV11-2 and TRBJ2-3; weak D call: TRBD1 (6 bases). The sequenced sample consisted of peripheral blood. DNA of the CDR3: TGTGCCAGCAGCTTAGATGGGGAGACAGGCAGCACAGATACGCAGTATTTT. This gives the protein CASSLDGETGSTDTQYF.